The T cell receptor beta chain described here comes from a study of technical replicates of blood from several donors. This clone was observed a single time. This table comes from immunoSEQ multiplex PCR, and its TCRdb copy is limited to in-frame clones, with some not included. The table records about 70,000 clones, over 90% of them present only once. The CDR3 has 15 residues. Germline V gene lookup returns CDR1 LNHDA and CDR2 SQIVND (reference sequence). V lost 3 bases to trimming and J lost 0 bases, with 11 bases between them. This receptor was taken from a human donor in good health. Source material: T cells isolated from PBMCs. The gene calls are TRBV19 and TRBJ1-2; D ambiguous. The CDR3 loop is CASSIEPMANYGYTF. The CDR3 DNA follows: TGTGCCAGTAGTATCGAGCCGATGGCTAACTATGGCTACACCTTC.